Listed below are T cell receptor beta chains from one sample, sequenced in a study of T cell repertoires in cytomegalovirus infection. One entry per CDR3 protein, called by TCRdb with MiXCR from the reads. The table includes just under 550,000 distinct CDR3 sequences, approximately 26% detected once. The sequenced sample was PBMCs. The receptors originated from a human donor in good health (CMV status not recorded). Some clones in this sample may be carry-over from other donors' samples. The CDR3 runs from the conserved cysteine through the conserved F or W. The D gene is left open where the match is weak. The listing skips clone size in some rows; elsewhere it reads once, few, many or a size class.

. | TRBJ2-5 | . | TRBV4-2 | TGTGCCAGCAGCCAAGATTACCGGCGAACTCTTCACTTC | CASSQDYRRTLHF
. | TRBJ1-1 | . | TRBV4-3 | TGCGCCAGCAGCCAAGAGGGGTTCTACACTGAAGCTTTCTTT | CASSQEGFYTEAFF
. | TRBJ1-2 | . | TRBV20-1 | TGCAGTGCTAGATCCCCCCCAGAGTATGGCTACACCTTC | CSARSPPEYGYTF
many | TRBJ1-2 | . | TRBV12-3/TRBV12-4 | TGTGCCAGCAGTTTGAGGGGAGACTATGGCTACACCTTC | CASSLRGDYGYTF
once | TRBJ2-1 | . | TRBV5-4 | TGTGCCAGCAGCTTGGTAGACCCGTACTACAATGAGCAGTTCTTC | CASSLVDPYYNEQFF
few | TRBJ2-5 | . | TRBV7-2 | TGTGCCAGCAGCTTTTACTCCCAAGAGACCCAGTACTTC | CASSFYSQETQYF
. | TRBJ2-5 | TRBD1 | TRBV19 | TGTGCCAGTAGTTCCCACAGGGGTACCAAAGAGACCCAGTACTTC | CASSSHRGTKETQYF
. | TRBJ1-1 | . | TRBV10-3 | TGTGCCATCAGTGATTCCAGGTTCACTGAAGCTTTCTTT | CAISDSRFTEAFF
few | TRBJ2-1 | . | TRBV27 | TGTGCCAGCAGCTCATACTGGGGGAAAAATGAGCAGTTCTTC | CASSSYWGKNEQFF
few | TRBJ2-1 | . | TRBV19 | TGTGCCAGTAAATGGGGATTTGACTCCTACAATGAGCAGTTCTTC | CASKWGFDSYNEQFF
. | TRBJ1-5 | TRBD1 | TRBV20-1 | TGCAGTGCTAGAGAGGCGGCAGGGGGAGGTCAGCCCCAGCATTTT | CSAREAAGGGQPQHF
once | TRBJ2-1 | TRBD2 | TRBV5-4 | TGTGCCAGCAGCCAGGCTGCCGGACTAGCGGGAGAGGGTGAGCAGTTCTTC | CASSQAAGLAGEGEQFF
. | TRBJ2-5 | . | TRBV7-9 | TGTGCCAGCAGCTTCGGACTGACGGAAGAGACCCAGTACTTC | CASSFGLTEETQYF
many | TRBJ2-2 | . | TRBV11-2 | TGTGCCTCCGCCTTTGTAGGGTACACCGGGGAGCTGTTTTTT | CASAFVGYTGELFF
few | TRBJ1-4 | TRBD1 | TRBV27 | TGTGCCAGCAGTTTATGGACAGGGAGCGGTGAAAAACTGTTTTTT | CASSLWTGSGEKLFF
. | TRBJ2-1 | . | TRBV3-1 | TGTGCCAGCAGCGGGAAAGCGGGTGAGCAGTTCTTC | CASSGKAGEQFF
. | TRBJ2-3 | . | TRBV6-5 | TGTGCCAGCAGTTACGGCGGGCGCACAGATACGCAGTATTTT | CASSYGGRTDTQYF
many | TRBJ2-1 | TRBD2 | TRBV7-2 | TGTGCCAGCAGCTCGAGAGCGGGGACCTACAATGAGCAGTTCTTC | CASSSRAGTYNEQFF
. | TRBJ1-1 | TRBD1 | TRBV2 | TGTGCCAGCAGTGAACAGGGGGCACTGAACACTGAAGCTTTCTTT | CASSEQGALNTEAFF
many | TRBJ2-3 | TRBD2 | TRBV12-3/TRBV12-4 | TGTGCCAGCAGTTTCAGGCGGGAGAGAGGGGATACGCAGTATTTT | CASSFRRERGDTQYF
many | TRBJ2-1 | . | TRBV7-2 | TGTGCCAGCAGGCGTACCCTCGCGAGCTCCTACAATGAGCAGTTCTTC | CASRRTLASSYNEQFF
. | TRBJ2-7 | TRBD2 | TRBV5-1 | TGCGCCAGCAGCCAATTAGCGGGAGGGATCCTCGAGCAGTACTTC | CASSQLAGGILEQYF
. | TRBJ1-1 | . | TRBV12-3/TRBV12-4 | TGTGCCAGCAGTTCACGTGGTGCGAACACTGAAGCTTTCTTT | CASSSRGANTEAFF
. | TRBJ2-7 | TRBD2 | TRBV25-1 | TGTGCCAGCAGTCCGGGGGGGAATTACAACGAGCAGTACTTC | CASSPGGNYNEQYF
few | TRBJ2-1 | TRBD2 | TRBV28 | TGTGCCAGCAGCCCCGGGACTAGCGGCCCCCCCCCAGATGAGCAGTTCTTC | CASSPGTSGPPPDEQFF
few | TRBJ2-5 | . | TRBV7-6 | TGTGCCAGCAGCCTGACGGACCTCCAAGAGACCCAGTACTTC | CASSLTDLQETQYF
. | TRBJ2-1 | . | TRBV7-9 | TGTGCCAGCAGCTTCCCCGAATTATCTGGCGGCGAGCAGTTCTTC | CASSFPELSGGEQFF
many | TRBJ2-3 | . | TRBV7-8 | TGTGCCAGCAGCCGTATACTAGCAGCTAGCACAGATACGCAGTATTTT | CASSRILAASTDTQYF
many | TRBJ2-5 | TRBD1 | TRBV7-9 | TGTGCCAGCAGCTCCCGGGACAGACAAGAGACCCAGTACTTC | CASSSRDRQETQYF
. | TRBJ2-4 | . | TRBV19 | TGTGCCACCGATATGGGAGGAAACATTCAGTACTTC | CATDMGGNIQYF
. | TRBJ2-4 | TRBD2 | TRBV30 | TGTGCCTGGAGTCCAATCGGGGGGAGGGCCCACAATTCCAAAAACATTCAGTACTTC | CAWSPIGGRAHNSKNIQYF
. | TRBJ2-1 | TRBD2 | TRBV9 | TGTGCCAGCAGCGTAGGGGGGTCTAGCGGGAGAAATCAGTCATATGAGCAGTTCTTC | CASSVGGSSGRNQSYEQFF
few | TRBJ2-4 | TRBD2 | TRBV6-2/TRBV6-3 | TGTGCCACCGCACTAGCGGGAGGGAACATTCAGTACTTC | CATALAGGNIQYF
many | TRBJ2-5 | . | TRBV7-2 | TGTGCCAGCAGTCGAGGGGGGGGAGAGACCCAGTACTTC | CASSRGGGETQYF
. | TRBJ2-3 | . | TRBV19 | TGTGCCAGTACCCCATGGGGCACAGATACGCAGTATTTT | CASTPWGTDTQYF
few | TRBJ1-6 | . | TRBV11-2 | TGTGCCAGCAGCTTAAGCGGGACTCTGGATTCACCCCTCCACTTT | CASSLSGTLDSPLHF